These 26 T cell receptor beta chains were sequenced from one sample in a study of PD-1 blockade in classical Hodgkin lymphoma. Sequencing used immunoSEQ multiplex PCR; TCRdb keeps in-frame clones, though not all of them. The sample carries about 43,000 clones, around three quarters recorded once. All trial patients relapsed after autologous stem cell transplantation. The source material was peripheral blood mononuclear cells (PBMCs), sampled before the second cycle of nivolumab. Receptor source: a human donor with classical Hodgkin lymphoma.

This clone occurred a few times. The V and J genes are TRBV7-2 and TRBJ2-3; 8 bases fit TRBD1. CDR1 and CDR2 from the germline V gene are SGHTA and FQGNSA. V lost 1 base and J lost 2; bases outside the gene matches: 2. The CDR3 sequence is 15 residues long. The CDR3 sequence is CASSLGQGNTDTQYF. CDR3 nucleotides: TGTGCCAGCAGCTTAGGACAGGGGAACACAGATACGCAGTATTTT.

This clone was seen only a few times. CDR3 nucleotides: TGTGCCTGGAGCGGTCCTAATCAGCCCCAGCATTTT. It codes for CAWSGPNQPQHF. The rearrangement links TRBV30 to TRBJ1-5, with unresolved D. This CDR3 region has 12 residues. From germline, CDR1 is GTSNPN and CDR2 SVGIG (reference sequence). Trimming took 3 bases from V and 4 from J, leaving 7 bases between them. The variable domain in full, completed from reference TRBV30 and TRBJ1-5, reads SQTIHQWPATLVQPVGSPLSLECTVEGTSNPNLYWYRQAAGRGLQLLFYSVGIGQISSEVPQNLSASRPQDRQFILSSKKLLLSDSGFYLCAWSGPNQPQHFGDGTRLSIL.

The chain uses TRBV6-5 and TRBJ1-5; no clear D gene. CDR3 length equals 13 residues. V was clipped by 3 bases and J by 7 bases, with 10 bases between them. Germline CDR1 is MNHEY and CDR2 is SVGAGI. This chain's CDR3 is CASSYSSAQPQHF. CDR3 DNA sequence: TGTGCCAGCAGTTATTCGAGTGCCCAGCCCCAGCATTTT.

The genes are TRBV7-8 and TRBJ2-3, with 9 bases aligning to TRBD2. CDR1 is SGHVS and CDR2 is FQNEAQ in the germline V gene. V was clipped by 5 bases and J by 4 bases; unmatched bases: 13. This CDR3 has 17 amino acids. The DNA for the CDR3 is TGTGCCAGCAGCCAACGGTCTGCGGGAGGGTTGGCAGATACGCAGTATTTT. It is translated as CASSQRSAGGLADTQYF.

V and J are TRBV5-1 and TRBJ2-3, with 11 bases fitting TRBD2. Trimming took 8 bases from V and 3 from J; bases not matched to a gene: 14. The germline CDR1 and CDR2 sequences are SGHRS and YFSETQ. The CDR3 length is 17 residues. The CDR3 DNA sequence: TGCGCCAGTGTACCGGGACTAGCGGTTCTACGGACAGATACGCAGTATTTT. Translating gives CASVPGLAVLRTDTQYF.

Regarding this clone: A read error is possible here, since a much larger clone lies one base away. CDR3 nucleotide sequence: TGTGCCAGCAGCGTAAACACCGGGGAGCTGTTTTTT. Translation gives CASSVNTGELFF. The chain carries TRBV9 and TRBJ2-2, with unresolved D. V lost 1 base to trimming and J lost 2 bases, with 0 bases between them. Germline CDR1 reads SGDLS; CDR2 reads YYNGEE. The CDR3 extends over 12 amino acids. The entire variable domain, with the rest obtained from reference TRBV9 and TRBJ2-2, is as follows: DSGVTQTPKHLITATGQRVTLRCSPRSGDLSVYWYQQSLDQGLQFLIQYYNGEERAKGNILERFSAQQFPDLHSELNLSSLELGDSALYFCASSVNTGELFFGEGSRLTVL.

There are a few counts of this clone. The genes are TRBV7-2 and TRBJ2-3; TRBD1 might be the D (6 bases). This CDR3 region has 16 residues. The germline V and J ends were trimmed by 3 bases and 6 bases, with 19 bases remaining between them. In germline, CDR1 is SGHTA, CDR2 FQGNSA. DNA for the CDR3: TGTGCCAGCAGCTTCGACAGGCCGATCGTTTCGGATACGCAGTATTTT. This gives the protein CASSFDRPIVSDTQYF.

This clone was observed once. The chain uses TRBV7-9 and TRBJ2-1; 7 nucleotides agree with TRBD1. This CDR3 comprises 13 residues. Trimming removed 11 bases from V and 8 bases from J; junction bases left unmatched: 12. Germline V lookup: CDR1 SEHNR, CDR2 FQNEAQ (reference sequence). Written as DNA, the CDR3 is TGTGCCCCCCTGAAGGGGGCTGTGGATGAGCAGTTCTTC. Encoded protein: CAPLKGAVDEQFF.

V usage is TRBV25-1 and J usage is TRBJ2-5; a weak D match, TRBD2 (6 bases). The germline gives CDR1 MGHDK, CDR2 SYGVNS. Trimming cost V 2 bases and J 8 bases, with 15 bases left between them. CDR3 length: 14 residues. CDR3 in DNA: TGTGCCAGCAGTGAAGTAGGGACTGGAGAAACCCAGTACTTC. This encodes CASSEVGTGETQYF.

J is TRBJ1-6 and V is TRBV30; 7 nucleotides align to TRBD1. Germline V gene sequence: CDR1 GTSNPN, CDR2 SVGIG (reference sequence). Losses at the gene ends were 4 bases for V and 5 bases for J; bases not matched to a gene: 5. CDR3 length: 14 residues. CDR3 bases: TGTGCCTGGACCCGGGACAGTAATAATTCACCCCTCCACTTT. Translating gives CAWTRDSNNSPLHF.

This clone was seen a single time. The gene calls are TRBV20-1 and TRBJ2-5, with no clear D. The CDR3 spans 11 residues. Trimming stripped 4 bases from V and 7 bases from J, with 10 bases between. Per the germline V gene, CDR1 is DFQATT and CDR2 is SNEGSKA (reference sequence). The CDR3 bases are TGCAGTGCTACTTTATCTTGGACCCAGTACTTC. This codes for CSATLSWTQYF.

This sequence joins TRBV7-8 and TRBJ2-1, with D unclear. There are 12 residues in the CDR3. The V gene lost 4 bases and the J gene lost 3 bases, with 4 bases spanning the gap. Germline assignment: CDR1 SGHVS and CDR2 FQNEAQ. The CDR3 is CASSSIYNEQFF. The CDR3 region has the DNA TGTGCCAGCAGCTCTATCTACAATGAGCAGTTCTTC. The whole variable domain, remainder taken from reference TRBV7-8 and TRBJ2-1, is GAGVSQSPRYKVAKRGQDVALRCDPISGHVSLFWYQQALGQGPEFLTYFQNEAQLDKSGLPSDRFFAERPEGSVSTLKIQRTQQEDSAVYLCASSSIYNEQFFGPGTRLTVL.

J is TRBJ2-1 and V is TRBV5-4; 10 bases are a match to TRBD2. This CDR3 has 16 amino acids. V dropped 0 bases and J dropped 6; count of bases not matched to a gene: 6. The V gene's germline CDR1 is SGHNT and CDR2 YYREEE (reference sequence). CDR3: CASSLARLAGPNEQFF. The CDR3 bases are TGTGCCAGCAGCTTGGCTCGACTAGCGGGCCCCAATGAGCAGTTCTTC. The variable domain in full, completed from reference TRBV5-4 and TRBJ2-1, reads ETGVTQSPTHLIKTRGQQVTLRCSSQSGHNTVSWYQQALGQGPQFIFQYYREEENGRGNFPPRFSGLQFPNYSSELNVNALELDDSALYLCASSLARLAGPNEQFFGPGTRLTVL.

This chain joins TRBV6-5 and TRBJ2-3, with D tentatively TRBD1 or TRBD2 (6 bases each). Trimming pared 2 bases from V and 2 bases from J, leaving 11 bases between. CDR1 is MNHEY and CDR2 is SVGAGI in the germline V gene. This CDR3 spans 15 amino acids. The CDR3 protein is CASSYGGPSTDTQYF. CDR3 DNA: TGTGCCAGCAGTTACGGGGGGCCCTCCACAGATACGCAGTATTTT.

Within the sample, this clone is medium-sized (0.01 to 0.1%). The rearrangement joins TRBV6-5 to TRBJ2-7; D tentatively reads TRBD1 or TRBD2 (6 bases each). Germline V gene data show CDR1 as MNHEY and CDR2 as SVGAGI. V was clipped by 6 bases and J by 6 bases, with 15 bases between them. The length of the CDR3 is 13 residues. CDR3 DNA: TGTGCCAGCAGCGCGGGACACCGCTCCGAGCAGTACTTC. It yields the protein CASSAGHRSEQYF.

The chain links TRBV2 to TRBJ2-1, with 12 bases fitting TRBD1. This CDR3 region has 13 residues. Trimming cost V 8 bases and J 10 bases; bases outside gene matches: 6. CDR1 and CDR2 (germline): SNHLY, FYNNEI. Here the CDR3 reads CASVGTGGGEQFF. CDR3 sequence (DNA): TGTGCCAGCGTCGGGACAGGGGGCGGAGAGCAGTTCTTC. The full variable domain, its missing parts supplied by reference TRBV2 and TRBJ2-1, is EPEVTQTPSHQVTQMGQEVILRCVPISNHLYFYWYRQILGQKVEFLVSFYNNEISEKSEIFDDQFSVERPDGSNFTLKIRSTKLEDSAMYFCASVGTGGGEQFFGPGTRLTVL.

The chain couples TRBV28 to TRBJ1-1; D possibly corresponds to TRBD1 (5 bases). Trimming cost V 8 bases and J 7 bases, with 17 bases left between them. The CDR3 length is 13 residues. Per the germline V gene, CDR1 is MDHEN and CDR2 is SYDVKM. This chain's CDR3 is CASGGGEGIEAFF. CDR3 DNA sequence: TGTGCCAGCGGAGGAGGGGAGGGCATTGAAGCTTTCTTT. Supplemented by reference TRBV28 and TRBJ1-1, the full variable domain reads DVKVTQSSRYLVKRTGEKVFLECVQDMDHENMFWYRQDPGLGLRLIYFSYDVKMKEKGDIPEGYSVSREKKERFSLILESASTNQTSMYLCASGGGEGIEAFFGQGTRLTVV.

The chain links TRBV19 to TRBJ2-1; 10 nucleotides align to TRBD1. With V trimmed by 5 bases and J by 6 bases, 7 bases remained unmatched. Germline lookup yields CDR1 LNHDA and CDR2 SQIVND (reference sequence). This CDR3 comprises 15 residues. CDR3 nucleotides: TGTGCCAGTAGTTTCGACAGGGGGCTAAGCAATGAGCAGTTCTTC. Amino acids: CASSFDRGLSNEQFF.

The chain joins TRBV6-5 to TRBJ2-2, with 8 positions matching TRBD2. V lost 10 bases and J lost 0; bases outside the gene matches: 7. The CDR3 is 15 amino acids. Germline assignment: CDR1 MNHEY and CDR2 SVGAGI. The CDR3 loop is CATKSGGTNTGELFF. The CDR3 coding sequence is TGTGCCACTAAATCGGGAGGGACGAACACCGGGGAGCTGTTTTTT.

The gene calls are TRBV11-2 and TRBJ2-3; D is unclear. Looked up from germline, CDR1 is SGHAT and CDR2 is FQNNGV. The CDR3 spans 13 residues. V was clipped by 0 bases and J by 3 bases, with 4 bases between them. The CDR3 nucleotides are TGTGCCAGCAGCTTAGATGAGACAGATACGCAGTATTTT. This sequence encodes CASSLDETDTQYF.

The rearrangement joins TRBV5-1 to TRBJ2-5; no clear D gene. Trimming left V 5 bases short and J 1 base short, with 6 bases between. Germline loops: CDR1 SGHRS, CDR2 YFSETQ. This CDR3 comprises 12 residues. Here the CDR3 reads CASRKVQETQYF. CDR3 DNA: TGCGCCAGCAGGAAAGTCCAAGAGACCCAGTACTTC.

The CDR3 coding sequence is TGTGCCAGCAGCGTGAATAGTGGGTACGAGCAGTACTTC. Translation: CASSVNSGYEQYF. The chain carries TRBV9 and TRBJ2-7; D is ambiguous. Per the germline V gene, CDR1 is SGDLS and CDR2 is YYNGEE. V was cut by 2 bases and J by 4 bases, with 10 bases left in between. CDR3 length: 13 residues.

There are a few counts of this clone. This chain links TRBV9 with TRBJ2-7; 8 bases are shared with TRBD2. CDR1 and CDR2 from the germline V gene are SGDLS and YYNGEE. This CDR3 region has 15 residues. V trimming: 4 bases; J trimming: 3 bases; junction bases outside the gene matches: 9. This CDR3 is CASSPGWAGGYEQYF. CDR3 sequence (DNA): TGTGCCAGCAGCCCTGGCTGGGCGGGGGGCTACGAGCAGTACTTC.

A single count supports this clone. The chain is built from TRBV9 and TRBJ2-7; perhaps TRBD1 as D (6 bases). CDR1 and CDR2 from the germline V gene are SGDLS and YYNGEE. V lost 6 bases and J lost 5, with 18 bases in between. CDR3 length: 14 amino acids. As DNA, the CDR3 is TGTGCCAGCAACCCATGGGGGACATCCGACGAGCAGTACTTC. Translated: CASNPWGTSDEQYF.

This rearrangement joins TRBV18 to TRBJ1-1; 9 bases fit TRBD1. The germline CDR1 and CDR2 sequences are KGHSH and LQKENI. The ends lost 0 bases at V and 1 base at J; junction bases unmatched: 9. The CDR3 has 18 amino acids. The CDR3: CASSPPIRDRESNTEAFF. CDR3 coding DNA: TGTGCCAGCTCACCACCGATCCGGGACAGGGAGTCGAACACTGAAGCTTTCTTT.

CDR3 DNA: TGTGCCAGCAGCGCGGGGGGGGGTAGGCCCCTCCACTTT. Translating gives CASSAGGGRPLHF. The chain couples TRBV7-2 to TRBJ1-6; D may be TRBD1 (5 bases). CDR1 is SGHTA, CDR2 FQGNSA, per germline. V lost 5 bases and J lost 13, with 15 bases in between. This CDR3 spans 13 amino acids.